This T cell receptor (beta chain) was captured in a study of cytomegalovirus exposure and HLA in healthy donors. Whole-study context: A preliminary data release comprised roughly 80 million unique TCRs obtained from HLA-typed donors. Study outcomes and limitations: In vitro work confirmed that a few CMV-associated chains recognize CMV antigens. In a later analysis, TCR beta V- and J-gene trimming was associated with a missense DCLRE1C variant.

Amplification used 60 Vbeta primers and 13 Jbeta primers. Sequencing was performed with immunoSEQ multiplex PCR; in TCRdb, only in-frame clones are kept and a portion is missing. The data show around 300,000 clones, about 83% seen once. With regard to this clone: No antigen is known for it.

V was cut by 3 bases and J by 0 bases, with 11 bases left in between. Germline-derived CDR1 and CDR2 are KGHSH and LQKENI. The CDR3 is made up of 15 amino acids. This TCR derives from a middle-aged woman in good health and CMV-seropositive. Material: PBMCs. The gene calls are TRBV18 and TRBJ1-2; D unresolved. CDR3 in amino acids: CASSPLGESNYGYTF. CDR3 nucleotide sequence: TGTGCCAGCTCACCCCTAGGCGAGTCTAACTATGGCTACACCTTC.